The 18 T cell receptor beta chains given below trace back to one sample, sequenced in a study of vaccination effects on CD4 cells after COVID-19. Antigen specificity for these receptors is unknown. Ahead of sequencing, the ViraFEST assay grew antigen-specific CD4+ T cells using viral peptide pools. Culture lasted approximately 10 days before CD4+ T cell isolation. Vaccination of participants consisted of two doses of either the BNT162b2 or mRNA-1273 vaccine. Profiling relied on immunoSEQ multiplex PCR, and the TCRdb table lists in-frame clones only, not all of them. The top ten hold 0.95% to 1.5% of the sample, which has about 72,000 clones, 80% to 85% seen once. The sequencing used CD4+ T cells from PBMCs cultured with HCoV-229E spike peptides, collected after COVID-19 vaccination. The receptors stem from a human donor who received a COVID-19 vaccine.

J is TRBJ1-6 and V is TRBV7-9; TRBD1 agrees at 11 bases. The germline V gene has CDR1 SEHNR and CDR2 FQNEAQ (reference sequence). The V and J ends lost 4 bases and 18 bases, in that order; junction bases with no gene match: 8. The CDR3 extends over 13 amino acids. CDR3 sequence (DNA): TGTGCCAGCAGCTCGGGACAGGGGGTGACGCACCACTTT. Translation: CASSSGQGVTHHF. Based on the CDR3 plus reference TRBV7-9 and TRBJ1-6, the full variable domain is DTGVSQNPRHKITKRGQNVTFRCDPISEHNRLYWYRQTLGQGPEFLTYFQNEAQLEKSRLLSDRFSAERPKGSFSTLEIQRTEQGDSAMYLCASSSGQGVTHHFGNGTRLTVT.

The gene calls are TRBV28 and TRBJ1-1; possibly TRBD1 for D (6 bases). Trimming shortened V by 10 bases and J by 2 bases, and 14 bases separated the two germline ends. The CDR3 length is 13 residues. Germline V CDR1 and CDR2: MDHEN, SYDVKM. This chain's CDR3 is CATTKQGNTEAFF. The CDR3 DNA reads as TGTGCCACCACCAAACAGGGAAACACTGAAGCTTTCTTT.

The chain is built from TRBV5-8 and TRBJ1-2, with TRBD1 matching 8 bases. V shed 0 bases, J shed 2 bases, and the junction held 6 bases outside the gene matches. CDR3 length: 16 amino acids. The V gene's germline CDR1 is SGHTS and CDR2 YDEGEE. The CDR3 DNA sequence: TGTGCCAGCAGCTTGGATGAAGACAGGGGAAACTATGGCTACACCTTC. It is translated as CASSLDEDRGNYGYTF.

This clone turned up a few times. The chain combines TRBV3-1 (or the pseudogene TRBV3-2) with TRBJ1-2, with no clear D. CDR3 size: 13 residues. The germline gives CDR1 LGHDT, CDR2 YNNKEL (reference sequence). Trimming removed 2 bases at V and 1 base at J, with 5 bases between. CDR3 bases: TGTGCCAGCAGCCAACAGTATAACTATGGCTACACCTTC. This encodes CASSQQYNYGYTF.

The genes are TRBV5-5 and TRBJ2-7; D uncertain. The CDR3 sequence is 13 residues long. The germline V gene has CDR1 SGHKS and CDR2 YYEKEE (reference sequence). Trimming pared 1 base from V and 6 bases from J, leaving 11 bases between. The CDR3: CASSLLFVSEQYV. The CDR3 coding sequence is TGTGCCAGCAGCTTGTTATTCGTCAGCGAGCAGTACGTC.

The V and J genes are TRBV6-5 and TRBJ1-4, with 8 bases that match TRBD1. The CDR3 covers 16 residues. V was clipped by 3 bases and J by 4 bases; unmatched bases: 7. In germline, CDR1 is MNHEY, CDR2 SVGAGI. CDR3 region: CASSYFQGAGNEKLFF. The CDR3 DNA reads as TGTGCCAGCAGTTATTTCCAGGGGGCTGGTAATGAAAAACTGTTTTTT.

V usage is TRBV21-1 and J usage is TRBJ2-3; TRBD1 was called by the table and not checked on the DNA. TRBV21-1 is marked as a pseudogene. The CDR3 runs 18 residues. The CDR3 sequence is CASSKEIGQGTSTDTQYF. DNA of the CDR3: TGTGCCAGCAGCAAGGAGATAGGACAGGGGACTAGCACAGATACGCAGTATTTT.

This clone was observed once. V usage is TRBV7-2 and J usage is TRBJ2-7, with 9 bases lining up with TRBD2. J lost 4 bases, V lost 2 bases, and 6 bases had no gene match. This CDR3 contains 15 residues. Germline values: CDR1 SGHTA, CDR2 FQGNSA. The CDR3 reads CASSLFLAGLYEQYV. CDR3 bases: TGTGCCAGCAGCTTATTCCTAGCGGGGTTATACGAGCAGTACGTC.

The rearrangement uses TRBV7-3 and TRBJ1-1, with a tentative D call TRBD1 (6 bases). Trimming took off 5 bases at V and 5 bases at J, with 18 bases between the two ends. The CDR3 extends over 15 amino acids. Germline V CDR1 and CDR2: SGHTA, FQGTGA. CDR3 region: CASSPTPGVGTEAFF. The CDR3 DNA reads as TGTGCCAGCAGCCCTACCCCAGGGGTTGGAACTGAAGCTTTCTTT. Using reference TRBV7-3 and TRBJ1-1 for the parts outside the CDR3, the full variable domain is GAGVSQTPSNKVTEKGKYVELRCDPISGHTALYWYRQSLGQGPEFLIYFQGTGAADDSGLPNDRFFAVRPEGSVSTLKIQRTERGDSAVYLCASSPTPGVGTEAFFGQGTRLTVV.

The genes are TRBV5-1 and TRBJ2-5; 9 nucleotides agree with TRBD2. The J segment lost 2 bases and the V segment lost 1 base, leaving 3 bases of the junction unmatched. Germline V gives CDR1 SGHRS, CDR2 YFSETQ. The CDR3 length is 15 residues. As DNA, the CDR3 is TGCGCCAGCAGCTTGCTAGCGGGGAGTCAAGAGACCCAGTACTTC. Its translation is CASSLLAGSQETQYF.

V usage is TRBV24-1 and J usage is TRBJ2-2; tentative D call: TRBD2 (7 bases). The CDR3 extends over 16 amino acids. Germline V gene lookup returns CDR1 KGHDR and CDR2 SFDVKD. The germline V and J ends were trimmed by 0 bases and 7 bases, with 14 bases remaining between them. This CDR3 is CATSDLEGGRNGELFF. The CDR3 DNA reads as TGTGCCACCAGTGATTTGGAGGGGGGGCGGAACGGGGAGCTGTTTTTT.

This clone has more than one count but fewer than ten. The chain links TRBV5-4 to TRBJ1-6; D unclear. Looked up from germline, CDR1 is SGHNT and CDR2 is YYREEE (reference sequence). CDR3 length equals 14 residues. V lost 2 bases and J 5 bases, leaving 8 bases between the germline ends. CDR3 sequence reads: CASSFDRDNSPLHF. The CDR3 nucleotides read TGTGCCAGCAGCTTCGACCGAGATAATTCACCCCTCCACTTT.

This chain links TRBV27 with TRBJ2-6, with D perhaps assigned TRBD1 or TRBD2 (5 bases each). V was trimmed by 6 bases and J by 3 bases, leaving 9 bases between them. Germline lookup yields CDR1 MNHEY and CDR2 SMNVEV (reference sequence). The CDR3 extends over 14 amino acids. The CDR3 protein is CASRRGGGANVLTF. CDR3 sequence (DNA): TGTGCCAGCAGGAGGGGTGGTGGGGCCAACGTCCTGACTTTC.

The V call is TRBV28, the J call TRBJ1-3; D is undetermined. Germline CDR1 and CDR2: MDHEN and SYDVKM. The CDR3 consists of 17 residues. V was shortened by 3 bases and J by 0 bases, with 15 bases between the two germline ends. The CDR3, as DNA: TGTGCCAGCAGTTTCGGGCGCGCCTCTGGCTCTGGAAACACCATATATTTT. Translating gives CASSFGRASGSGNTIYF.

The CDR3 coding sequence is TGCGCCAGCAGTGTGGCAGGGAGAGACAATGAGCAGTTCTTC. Translated, it gives CASSVAGRDNEQFF. This chain uses TRBV10-2 with TRBJ2-1; D assignment may be TRBD1 or TRBD2 (5 bases each). Between the trimmed V and J ends, which lost 4 bases and 5 bases, there was a span of 12 bases. Per the germline V gene, CDR1 is WSHSY and CDR2 is SAAADI. The length of the CDR3 is 14 residues.

This chain uses TRBV7-2 with TRBJ2-1; D is possibly TRBD1 or TRBD2 (5 bases each). Germline-derived CDR1 and CDR2 are SGHTA and FQGNSA. This CDR3 comprises 17 residues. V lost 4 bases and J lost 0, with 16 bases in between. The CDR3 sequence is CASSYVGTASSYNEQFF. The CDR3 DNA follows: TGTGCCAGCAGCTACGTAGGGACGGCAAGCTCCTACAATGAGCAGTTCTTC. Supplemented by reference TRBV7-2 and TRBJ2-1, the full variable domain reads GAGVSQSPSNKVTEKGKDVELRCDPISGHTALYWYRQSLGQGLEFLIYFQGNSAPDKSGLPSDRFSAERTGGSVSTLTIQRTQQEDSAVYLCASSYVGTASSYNEQFFGPGTRLTVL.

V gene TRBV6-5 combines with J gene TRBJ1-5; the D is unclear. The CDR3 runs 14 residues. Germline-derived CDR1 and CDR2 are MNHEY and SVGAGI. V was clipped by 5 bases and J by 3 bases, with 11 bases between them. The CDR3 sequence: CASSPSRDNQPQHF. In DNA, the CDR3 is TGTGCCAGCAGTCCAAGCCGGGACAATCAGCCCCAGCATTTT.

DNA of the CDR3: TGCGCCAGCAGCTTGGGACAGGAGTTTTATGGCTACACCTTC. Encoded protein: CASSLGQEFYGYTF. The V gene is TRBV5-1, the J gene TRBJ1-2, with D possibly being TRBD1 (6 bases). Germline V gene sequence: CDR1 SGHRS, CDR2 YFSETQ. The CDR3 sequence is 14 residues long. V was clipped by 0 bases and J by 5 bases, with 11 bases between them.